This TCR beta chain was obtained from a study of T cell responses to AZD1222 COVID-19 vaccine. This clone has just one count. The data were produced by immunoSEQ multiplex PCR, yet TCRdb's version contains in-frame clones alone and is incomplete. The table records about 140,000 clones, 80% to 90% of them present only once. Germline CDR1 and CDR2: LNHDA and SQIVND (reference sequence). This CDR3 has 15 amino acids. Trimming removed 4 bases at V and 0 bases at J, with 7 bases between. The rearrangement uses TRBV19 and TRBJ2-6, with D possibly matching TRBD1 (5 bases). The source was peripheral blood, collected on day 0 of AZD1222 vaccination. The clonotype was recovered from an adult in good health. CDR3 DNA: TGTGCCAGTAGTAGGGGCAGCTCTGGGGCCAACGTCCTGACTTTC. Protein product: CASSRGSSGANVLTF.